This is a list of T cell receptor beta chains from one sample in a study of T-cell memory formation after mild COVID-19. TCRdb analysed the 5' RACE reads with MiXCR anew, one entry per CDR3 protein. The table shows around 130,000 distinct CDR3 sequences, with about 16% occurring only once. Sequencing used PBMCs or a T cell subset sorted from them (not recorded which). These receptors were obtained from an adult woman who had mild COVID-19 (a few samples of this study predate the infection). Cell type and time point are not known. The CDR3 runs from the conserved cysteine through the conserved F or W. The D gene is left open where the match is weak. Not every row has a clone size; where given, it reads once, few, many or a size class.

clone size	V gene	J gene	D gene	CDR3 protein	CDR3 DNA
.	TRBV7-9	TRBJ1-2	TRBD1	CASSLQTGAYGYTF	TGTGCCAGCAGCTTACAGACAGGGGCCTATGGCTACACCTTC
.	TRBV24-1	TRBJ1-2	.	CATSDPGRENYGYTF	TGTGCCACCAGTGACCCGGGACGGGAAAACTATGGCTACACCTTC
.	TRBV7-9	TRBJ2-2	.	CASSFTTGELFF	TGTGCCAGCAGCTTTACCACCGGGGAGCTGTTTTTT
.	TRBV24-1	TRBJ2-2	TRBD2	CATSDRTSGITGELFF	TGTGCCACCAGTGATCGGACTAGCGGGATTACCGGGGAGCTGTTTTTT
few	TRBV27	TRBJ2-1	.	CASRLYNEQFF	TGTGCCAGCAGACTCTACAATGAGCAGTTCTTC
many	TRBV7-2	TRBJ2-3	TRBD2	CASSPGLAGGPSDTQYF	TGTGCCAGCAGCCCCGGACTAGCGGGAGGGCCGTCAGATACGCAGTATTTT
.	TRBV24-1	TRBJ1-1	.	CATRSAGGTEAFF	TGTGCCACCAGATCCGCGGGTGGGACTGAAGCTTTCTTT
few	TRBV10-3	TRBJ2-3	.	CAISDNTDTQYF	TGTGCCATCAGTGACAATACAGATACGCAGTATTTT
.	TRBV29-1	TRBJ1-5	TRBD1	CSVVSGGGHNQPQHF	TGCAGCGTCGTCTCAGGGGGTGGACACAATCAGCCCCAGCATTTT
.	TRBV20-1	TRBJ2-7	.	CSARDLEGWTGYEQYF	TGCAGTGCTAGAGATCTGGAGGGTTGGACTGGGTACGAGCAGTACTTC
.	TRBV24-1	TRBJ2-1	.	CATSDSNRYNEQFF	TGTGCCACCAGTGATTCCAACAGATACAATGAGCAGTTCTTC
.	TRBV12-3/TRBV12-4	TRBJ2-7	.	CASSLGSVGYEQYF	TGTGCCAGCAGTTTAGGTAGCGTGGGGTACGAGCAGTACTTC
.	TRBV18	TRBJ2-1	.	CASSSTAAYNEQFF	TGTGCCAGCTCATCAACCGCGGCCTACAATGAGCAGTTCTTC
once	TRBV2	TRBJ2-1	.	CASTPDSTTYNEQFF	TGTGCCAGCACCCCGGACTCTACGACTTACAATGAGCAGTTCTTC